The rows below give T cell receptor beta chains drawn from one sample of a study of beta chain features in type 1 diabetes. The repertoire was sequenced with immunoSEQ multiplex PCR; TCRdb's copy has only in-frame clones and lacks some. The table lists fewer than 550,000 clones, about an eighth of them singletons. Sequencing used naive CD4+ T cells from blood. The receptors derive from a woman aged 18 to 35 in good health. Each CDR3 is given with its conserved first and last residue. The order of the fields is D gene, V gene, clone size, J gene, CDR3 DNA, CDR3 protein. D genes are given only for firm matches. The size entry is marked missing in some rows and otherwise reads once, few, many or a size class.

d_call: TRBD1
v_call: TRBV27
clone_size: few
j_call: TRBJ1-1
cdr3_nt: TGTGCCAGCAGTCAGGGAGGACAGGTGAACACTGAAGCTTTCTTT
cdr3_aa: CASSQGGQVNTEAFF

d_call: .
v_call: TRBV25-1
clone_size: few
j_call: TRBJ2-1
cdr3_nt: TGTGCCAGCAGACCACGACTGGAGGGAGGCAATGAGCAGTTCTTC
cdr3_aa: CASRPRLEGGNEQFF

d_call: TRBD2
v_call: TRBV4-1
clone_size: few
j_call: TRBJ2-5
cdr3_nt: TGCGCCAGCACCCGAACGGGGCGGGAGGTGGAGACCCAGTACTTC
cdr3_aa: CASTRTGREVETQYF

d_call: .
v_call: TRBV7-3
clone_size: .
j_call: TRBJ2-5
cdr3_nt: TGTGCCAGCAGCAACAGGGTCGGGGAGACCCAGTACTTC
cdr3_aa: CASSNRVGETQYF

d_call: .
v_call: TRBV4-3
clone_size: few
j_call: TRBJ2-4
cdr3_nt: TGCGCCAGCAGCCAAGATTGGTCACTAGTAGCCAAAAACATTCAGTACTTC
cdr3_aa: CASSQDWSLVAKNIQYF

d_call: .
v_call: TRBV18
clone_size: few
j_call: TRBJ2-1
cdr3_nt: TGTGCCAGCTCACTCACCCGGACATTCAATGAGCAGTTCTTC
cdr3_aa: CASSLTRTFNEQFF

d_call: TRBD1
v_call: TRBV5-1
clone_size: few
j_call: TRBJ1-2
cdr3_nt: TGCGCCAGCAGCCCAACAGGGGGCAACTATGGCTACACCTTC
cdr3_aa: CASSPTGGNYGYTF

d_call: TRBD1
v_call: TRBV7-2
clone_size: .
j_call: TRBJ1-1
cdr3_nt: TGTGCCAGCAGCTTAACAGGGGTTAGTGCTTTCTTT
cdr3_aa: CASSLTGVSAFF

d_call: TRBD1
v_call: TRBV2
clone_size: few
j_call: TRBJ2-5
cdr3_nt: TGTGCCAGCAGTCCCGACAGGGTGGAAGAGACCCAGTACTTC
cdr3_aa: CASSPDRVEETQYF

d_call: .
v_call: TRBV6-5
clone_size: .
j_call: TRBJ2-2
cdr3_nt: TGTGCCAGCAGTTACTCCGGGACGGCGAACACCGGGGAGCTGTTTTTT
cdr3_aa: CASSYSGTANTGELFF

d_call: TRBD1
v_call: TRBV7-9
clone_size: .
j_call: TRBJ1-1
cdr3_nt: TGTGCCAGCAGCTCCCCACTGGGACAGGGGCTGAACACTGAAGCTTTCTTT
cdr3_aa: CASSSPLGQGLNTEAFF

d_call: .
v_call: TRBV9
clone_size: few
j_call: TRBJ2-3
cdr3_nt: TGTGCCAGCAGCGTAGTCCCAGGGGGGAGCACAGATACGCAGTATTTT
cdr3_aa: CASSVVPGGSTDTQYF

d_call: .
v_call: TRBV29-1
clone_size: .
j_call: TRBJ2-5
cdr3_nt: TGCAGCGTTGGTTGGTGGGATGGAGAGACCCAGTACTTC
cdr3_aa: CSVGWWDGETQYF

d_call: .
v_call: TRBV19
clone_size: .
j_call: TRBJ2-7
cdr3_nt: TGTGCCAGTAGTACAAGGGGCTACGAGCAGTACTTC
cdr3_aa: CASSTRGYEQYF

d_call: .
v_call: TRBV14
clone_size: .
j_call: TRBJ2-1
cdr3_nt: TGTGCCAGCAGCCAATGGGCCAGCCACGATGAGCAGTTCTTC
cdr3_aa: CASSQWASHDEQFF

d_call: TRBD1
v_call: TRBV7-8
clone_size: few
j_call: TRBJ2-2
cdr3_nt: TGTGCCAGCAGCTCCGGGACAGGGAACACCGGGGAGCTGTTTTTT
cdr3_aa: CASSSGTGNTGELFF

d_call: TRBD1
v_call: TRBV4-3
clone_size: .
j_call: TRBJ1-5
cdr3_nt: TGCGCCAGCAGCCACTCGCCGGGACAGAGAGAGCCCCAGCATTTT
cdr3_aa: CASSHSPGQREPQHF